The 16 T cell receptor beta chains reported below all come from one sample, sequenced in a study of cytomegalovirus exposure and HLA in healthy donors. Amplification used 60 Vbeta primers and 13 Jbeta primers. Sequencing used immunoSEQ multiplex PCR; TCRdb keeps in-frame clones, though not all of them. The table records 110,000 or so clones, around 77% of them present only once. Sequenced: PBMCs. Receptors were obtained from a man aged 18 to 29 in good health and CMV-seropositive.

This clone was seen just once. The chain combines TRBV28 with TRBJ1-5; possibly TRBD1 for D (5 bases). V gave up 5 bases and J gave up 7 bases, with 18 bases separating them. The CDR3 covers 15 residues. Germline-derived CDR1 and CDR2 are MDHEN and SYDVKM. Here the CDR3 reads CASSHLGGDWQPQHF. DNA for the CDR3: TGTGCCAGCAGTCATCTGGGGGGAGATTGGCAGCCCCAGCATTTT.

The chain employs TRBV6-6 and TRBJ2-7, with 10 bases fitting TRBD2. This CDR3 comprises 15 residues. Germline V gives CDR1 MNHNY, CDR2 SVGAGI (reference sequence). Trimming cost V 7 bases and J 6 bases; bases outside gene matches: 12. The CDR3 is CASIERASGSSEQYF. The CDR3 region has the DNA TGTGCCAGCATAGAAAGGGCTAGCGGGAGTAGCGAGCAGTACTTC.

The chain recombines TRBV10-3 with TRBJ1-1, with D perhaps TRBD1 (5 bases). The CDR3 runs to 13 residues. The germline CDR1 and CDR2 sequences are ENHRY and SYGVKD. Trimming pared 3 bases from V and 9 bases from J, leaving 14 bases between. The chain's CDR3 is CAISDMVDRKAFF. DNA of the CDR3: TGTGCCATCAGTGATATGGTAGACAGAAAAGCTTTCTTT.

V is TRBV19 and J is TRBJ2-7; D perhaps matches TRBD1 (5 bases). Trimming removed 4 bases at V and 3 bases at J, with 13 bases between. Germline-derived CDR1 and CDR2 are LNHDA and SQIVND (reference sequence). The CDR3 covers 14 residues. The CDR3 sequence is CASSKQGYLYEQYF. The CDR3 DNA sequence: TGTGCCAGTAGTAAGCAGGGCTATCTCTACGAGCAGTACTTC.

This clone was seen a single time. The genes are TRBV13 and TRBJ2-7; TRBD1 matches 9 bases. Germline trimming cut 5 bases from V and 5 bases from J; bases unmatched to any gene: 7. Germline V gives CDR1 PRHDT, CDR2 FYEKMQ (reference sequence). This CDR3 has 14 amino acids. DNA for the CDR3: TGTGCCAGCAGCCAGGGACAGGGAAGGCACGAGCAGTACTTC. Amino acids: CASSQGQGRHEQYF. The complete variable domain, with remaining parts taken from reference TRBV13 and TRBJ2-7, reads AAGVIQSPRHLIKEKRETATLKCYPIPRHDTVYWYQQGPGQDPQFLISFYEKMQSDKGSIPDRFSAQQFSDYHSELNMSSLELGDSALYFCASSQGQGRHEQYFGPGTRLTVT.

In its sample, this clone was seen once. The chain carries TRBV5-4 and TRBJ2-1, with TRBD2 identical over 7 bases. The CDR3 is 15 residues long. Germline V gene lookup returns CDR1 SGHNT and CDR2 YYREEE (reference sequence). The V and J ends lost 2 bases and 8 bases, in that order; junction bases with no gene match: 10. For the CDR3, the DNA is TGTGCCAGCAGCTTAGGAGGGAGGGCCCTCCATGAGCAGTTCTTC. Its protein is CASSLGGRALHEQFF.

This clone was observed a few times. V usage is TRBV6-5 and J usage is TRBJ1-5, with 7 bases that match TRBD1. The CDR3 covers 14 residues. CDR1 and CDR2 (germline): MNHEY, SVGAGI. The junction had 12 bases not matched to a gene; V was cut back by 9 bases and J by 7 bases. The CDR3 is CARGGQDLIQPQHF. The CDR3 nucleotides are TGTGCCAGGGGAGGACAGGACCTGATCCAGCCCCAGCATTTT.

V is TRBV4-1 and J is TRBJ2-3; TRBD2 matches at 9 bases. Germline assignment: CDR1 MGHRA and CDR2 YSYEKL. CDR3 length: 16 residues. V lost 0 bases, J lost 5 bases, and 6 bases stayed unmatched. CDR3 region: CASSQEASGRIDTQYF. The CDR3 region has the DNA TGCGCCAGCAGCCAAGAAGCCAGCGGGAGGATAGATACGCAGTATTTT.

The chain carries TRBV12-5 and TRBJ2-7; the D is unclear. The V end lost 3 bases, the J end lost 3 bases, and 9 bases lay between the germline ends. CDR3 size: 13 residues. The V gene's germline CDR1 is LGHNT and CDR2 FRNRAP. The CDR3 spells CASGFPEIYEQYF. For the CDR3, the DNA is TGTGCTAGTGGTTTCCCCGAGATCTACGAGCAGTACTTC.

The genes are TRBV5-1 and TRBJ2-7, with D possibly TRBD2 on 5 matching bases. This CDR3 region has 13 residues. With 4 bases removed from V and 2 bases from J, the gap between germline ends came to 10 bases. Germline V CDR1 and CDR2: SGHRS, YFSETQ. The CDR3 is CASSPGLPYEQYF. CDR3 bases: TGCGCCAGCAGCCCCGGACTCCCCTACGAGCAGTACTTC. The whole variable domain, remainder taken from reference TRBV5-1 and TRBJ2-7, is KAGVTQTPRYLIKTRGQQVTLSCSPISGHRSVSWYQQTPGQGLQFLFEYFSETQRNKGNFPGRFSGRQFSNSRSEMNVSTLELGDSALYLCASSPGLPYEQYFGPGTRLTVT.

The CDR3 nucleotides read TGTGCCAGTAGAGAACAGGGATCGTACGGCTATGGCTACACCTTC. Residues: CASREQGSYGYGYTF. The gene calls are TRBV19 and TRBJ1-2, with a weak D call TRBD1 (6 bases). There are 15 residues in the CDR3. Germline V lookup: CDR1 LNHDA, CDR2 SQIVND (reference sequence). V lost 6 bases to trimming and J lost 4 bases, with 18 bases between them.

This chain links TRBV29-1 with TRBJ1-1; D is unclear. V was pared by 5 bases and J by 0 bases, with 10 bases between. CDR3 length: 13 residues. Per germline, CDR1 SQVTM and CDR2 ANQGSEA. In DNA, the CDR3 is TGCAGCGTTCGTACACAGATGAACACTGAAGCTTTCTTT. Amino acid sequence: CSVRTQMNTEAFF. Full variable domain (outside the CDR3, taken from reference TRBV29-1 and TRBJ1-1): SAVISQKPSRDICQRGTSLTIQCQVDSQVTMMFWYRQQPGQSLTLIATANQGSEATYESGFVIDKFPISRPNLTFSTLTVSNMSPEDSSIYLCSVRTQMNTEAFFGQGTRLTVV.

V gene TRBV19 combines with J gene TRBJ1-2; D is undetermined. The germline gives CDR1 LNHDA, CDR2 SQIVND (reference sequence). The CDR3 runs to 14 residues. V dropped 6 bases and J dropped 2 bases, with 13 bases sitting between them. This chain's CDR3 is CASSPESLNYGYTF. As DNA, the CDR3 is TGTGCCAGTAGCCCTGAGTCCTTGAACTATGGCTACACCTTC.

This rearrangement joins TRBV15 to TRBJ1-4; weak D call: TRBD1 (5 bases). Deletions cut 0 bases from V and 7 bases from J, with 18 bases between. CDR3 length: 17 residues. Looked up from germline, CDR1 is LNHNV and CDR2 is YYDKDF (reference sequence). This CDR3 is CATSRERTPPVREKLFF. The CDR3 DNA follows: TGTGCCACCAGCAGAGAGCGGACACCCCCCGTCCGTGAAAAACTGTTTTTT.

This chain connects TRBV7-9 to TRBJ2-1; D possibly corresponds to TRBD2 (5 bases). CDR3 length: 13 amino acids. V dropped 8 bases and J dropped 8 bases, with 16 bases sitting between them. Germline CDR1 SEHNR, CDR2 FQNEAQ (reference sequence). The CDR3 is CASDMDGIDEQFF. The CDR3 region has the DNA TGTGCCAGCGACATGGACGGGATTGATGAGCAGTTCTTC.

This chain joins TRBV5-4 and TRBJ1-5; 8 bases are a match to TRBD1. Trimming at V came to 5 bases and at J to 7 bases, leaving 11 bases not matched to a gene. The CDR3 is 15 residues long. CDR1 and CDR2 (germline): SGHNT, YYREEE (reference sequence). CDR3 amino acids: CASRHGQGADQPQHF. CDR3 in DNA: TGTGCCAGCAGACACGGACAGGGCGCCGACCAGCCCCAGCATTTT.